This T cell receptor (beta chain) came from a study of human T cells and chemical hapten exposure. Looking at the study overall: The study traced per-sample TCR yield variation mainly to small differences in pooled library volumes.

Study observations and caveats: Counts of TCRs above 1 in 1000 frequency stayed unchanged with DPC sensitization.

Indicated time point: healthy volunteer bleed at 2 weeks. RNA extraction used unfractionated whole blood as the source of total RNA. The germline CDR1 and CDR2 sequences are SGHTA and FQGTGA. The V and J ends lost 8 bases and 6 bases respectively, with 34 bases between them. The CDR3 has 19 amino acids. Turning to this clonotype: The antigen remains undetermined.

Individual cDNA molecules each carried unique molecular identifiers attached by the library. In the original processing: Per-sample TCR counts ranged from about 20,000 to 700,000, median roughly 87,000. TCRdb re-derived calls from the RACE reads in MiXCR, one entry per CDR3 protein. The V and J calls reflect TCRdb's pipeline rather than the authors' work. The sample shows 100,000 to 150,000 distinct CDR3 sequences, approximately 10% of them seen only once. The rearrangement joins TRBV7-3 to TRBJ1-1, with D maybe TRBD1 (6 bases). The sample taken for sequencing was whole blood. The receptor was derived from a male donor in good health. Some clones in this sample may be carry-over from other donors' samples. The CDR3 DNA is TGTGCCAGCGAACCCAGCAAAGACAACGACAGGTCCAATATTTCTGAAGCTTTCTTT. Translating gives CASEPSKDNDRSNISEAFF.